Listed below are T cell receptor beta chains from one sample, sequenced in a study of T cells in Graves' hyperthyroidism and ophthalmopathy. One entry per CDR3 protein results from TCRdb running MiXCR on the multiplex PCR reads. The table lists a few hundred thousand distinct CDR3 sequences, 15% to 17% of them singletons. The sequencing input was blood. The receptor source for this set is a young woman with Graves' hyperthyroidism. Both conserved end residues are trimmed from each CDR3.

v_gene	j_gene	CDR3aa
TRBV11-2	TRBJ2-7	ASSLLATSGSTLLYEQY
TRBV9	TRBJ1-3	ASSERSSTSLDTIY
TRBV7-8	TRBJ2-7	ASSIDHPLEQY
TRBV12-5	TRBJ2-1	ASGPNLAGVVYNEQF
TRBV20-1	TRBJ2-3	SARDLGLGYTDTQY
TRBV10-3	TRBJ1-1	AISESTPRTGVNTEAF
TRBV20-1	TRBJ2-1	SASILAGDSYNEQF
TRBV12-5	TRBJ2-1	ASGAGAGRVDEQF
TRBV20-1	TRBJ1-4	SARQGADEKLF
TRBV11-2	TRBJ1-3	ASSSNRGNTIY
TRBV19	TRBJ2-2	ASTNAGGTSGELF
TRBV11-2	TRBJ2-1	ASSLALGRPEQF
TRBV20-1	TRBJ2-3	RSPAGRTDTQY
TRBV6-4	TRBJ1-5	AGRITSGTANQPQH
TRBV5-1	TRBJ2-2	ASSLDLATGELF
TRBV3-1	TRBJ2-5	ASSPGTGGGETQY
TRBV29-1	TRBJ2-1	SAKGQELYNEQF
TRBV7-6	TRBJ1-3	ASSLWDGNTIY
TRBV6-5	TRBJ2-3	ASSYSPGSVDTQY
TRBV7-8	TRBJ1-4	ASSPRTRDSEKLF
TRBV6-6	TRBJ1-6	ASSYPTGLDNSPLH
TRBV9	TRBJ2-1	ASSGRVGLDEQF
TRBV6-1	TRBJ1-4	ASSLPGQGTEKLF
TRBV6-1	TRBJ2-3	ASIPGQTDTQY
TRBV6-1	TRBJ2-1	ASSYDASSSYNEQF
TRBV14	TRBJ2-7	ASSQDNGRAYEQY
TRBV4-2	TRBJ1-1	ASSQERGHTEAF
TRBV9	TRBJ1-6	ASSVKASNSPLH
TRBV5-5	TRBJ2-7	ASSKPGRGKAYEQY
TRBV2	TRBJ2-1	ATHAGTEYNEQF
TRBV7-9	TRBJ2-1	ASSLGLNPNEQF
TRBV7-2	TRBJ2-7	ASSERVVGEQY
TRBV10-1	TRBJ2-3	ASSAEGQITDTQY
TRBV12-3/TRBV12-4	TRBJ1-1	ASSLSGMTEAF
TRBV7-9	TRBJ1-6	ASSLKGGFNSPLH
TRBV12-3/TRBV12-4	TRBJ1-6	ASRPTRSGALH
TRBV30	TRBJ2-2	AWSVRTSGGELF
TRBV24-1	TRBJ2-5	ATSDWGLAGVGRETQY
TRBV20-1	TRBJ2-1	SARVSSGRNNYNEQF
TRBV13	TRBJ2-1	ASSLSPGGPFDEQF
TRBV27	TRBJ2-1	ASSPRGGLSYNEQF
TRBV27	TRBJ2-7	ASRGGGGVHEQY
TRBV3-1	TRBJ2-7	ASSQDRVGYEQY
TRBV20-1	TRBJ2-4	SARNLAKNIQY
TRBV7-9	TRBJ2-5	ASSFSIARWEETQY
TRBV28	TRBJ1-4	ASSFARVNEKLF
TRBV28	TRBJ2-7	ASSPDRVHEQY
TRBV24-1	TRBJ2-2	ATSDRHTTGELF
TRBV9	TRBJ2-5	ASSVSGGRETQY
TRBV6-1	TRBJ1-6	ASSGGVSNSPLH
TRBV29-1	TRBJ2-1	SVVWEQLGNEQF
TRBV30	TRBJ1-6	AWSVLAGTNNSPLH
TRBV24-1	TRBJ2-5	ATSERGPLMGQETQY